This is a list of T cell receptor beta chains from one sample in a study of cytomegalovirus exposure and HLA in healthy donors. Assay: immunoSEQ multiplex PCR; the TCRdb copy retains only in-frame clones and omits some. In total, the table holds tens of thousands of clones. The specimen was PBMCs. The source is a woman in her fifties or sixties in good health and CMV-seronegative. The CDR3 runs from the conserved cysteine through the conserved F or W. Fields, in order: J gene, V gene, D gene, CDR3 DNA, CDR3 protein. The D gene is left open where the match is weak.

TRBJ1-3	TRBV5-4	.	TGTGCCAGCAGCTTGGGGGGCGGGGGAAGCTCTGGAAACACCATATATTTT	CASSLGGGGSSGNTIYF
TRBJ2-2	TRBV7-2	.	TGTGCCAGCAGCTATGGACAGTTGGTCGGGGAGCTGTTTTTT	CASSYGQLVGELFF
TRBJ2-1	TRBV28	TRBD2	TGTGCCAGCAGCCTAGGACTAGCGGGAGGCCTCTACAATGAGCAGTTCTTC	CASSLGLAGGLYNEQFF
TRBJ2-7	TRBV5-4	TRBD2	TGTGCCAGCAGCTCCGGGACTAGCGGGAGTCGCTCCTACGAGCAGTACTTC	CASSSGTSGSRSYEQYF
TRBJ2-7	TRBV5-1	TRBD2	TGCGCCAGCAGCTTGGCAGCGGGAGAATCGGGCGAGCAGTACTTC	CASSLAAGESGEQYF
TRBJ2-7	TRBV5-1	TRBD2	TGCGCCAGCAGCTGGGGGGGTTCAGCTGGGGAGCAGTACTTC	CASSWGGSAGEQYF
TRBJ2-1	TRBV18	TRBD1	TGTGCCAGCTCACCGACAGGGGATCTCTACAATGAGCAGTTCTTC	CASSPTGDLYNEQFF
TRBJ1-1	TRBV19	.	TGTGCCAGTAAGTTGGCAGGGCTTGAGGCCACTGAAGCTTTCTTT	CASKLAGLEATEAFF
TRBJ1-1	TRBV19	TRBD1	TGTGCCAGTTATCGGAACCGGGACAGGGGGCTCCTAACTGAAGCTTTCTTT	CASYRNRDRGLLTEAFF
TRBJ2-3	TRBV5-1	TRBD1	TGCGCCAGCAGCTTGTTCGGGACAGGGGGAAAAACAGATACGCAGTATTTT	CASSLFGTGGKTDTQYF
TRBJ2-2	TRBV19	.	TGTGCCAGTAGTAGGGACACCGCGGGCACCGGGGAGCTGTTTTTT	CASSRDTAGTGELFF
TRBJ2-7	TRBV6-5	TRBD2	TGTGCCAGCAGTTACTCGGTGGGAGGGTCCTACGAGCAGTACTTC	CASSYSVGGSYEQYF
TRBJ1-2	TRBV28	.	TGTGCCAGCAGTTTGGAGGGGTATGGCTACACCTTC	CASSLEGYGYTF
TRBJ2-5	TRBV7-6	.	TGTGCCAGCAGCTTTGGTATTACAGACCAAGAGACCCAGTACTTC	CASSFGITDQETQYF
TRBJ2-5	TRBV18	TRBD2	TGTGCCAGCTCACTCCGACTAGCTGTATTAGAGACCCAGTACTTC	CASSLRLAVLETQYF
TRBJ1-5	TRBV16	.	TGTGCCAGCAGCCTCGCACAGGTTGCGGAGCCCCAGCATTTT	CASSLAQVAEPQHF
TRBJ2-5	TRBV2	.	TGTGCCAGCAGTTACAGGGAGGGAGAGACCCAGTACTTC	CASSYREGETQYF
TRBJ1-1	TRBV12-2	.	TGTGCAAGTCGTAACAGGGTTTCTGTTGAAGCTTTCTTT	CASRNRVSVEAFF
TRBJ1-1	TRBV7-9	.	TGTGCCAGCAGCCTAAACAGGGAAGCTTTCTTT	CASSLNREAFF
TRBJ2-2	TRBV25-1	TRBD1	TGTGCCAGCAGTGTAACCGGGACAGAGAACACCGGGGAGCTGTTTTTT	CASSVTGTENTGELFF
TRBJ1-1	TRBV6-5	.	TGTGCCAGCAGTAAAAATACAGGGCTCGGTGAAGCTTTCTTT	CASSKNTGLGEAFF
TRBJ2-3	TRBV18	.	TGTGCCAGCTCACCATTCCCTAGCACAGATACGCAGTATTTT	CASSPFPSTDTQYF
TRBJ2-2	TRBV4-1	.	TGCGCCAGCAGCCAAGTGGCCCTAGCAGGACTCGGAACCGGGGAGCTGTTTTTT	CASSQVALAGLGTGELFF
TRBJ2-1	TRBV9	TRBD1	TGTGCCAGCAGCCCGGGACAGCCATACAATGAGCAGTTCTTC	CASSPGQPYNEQFF
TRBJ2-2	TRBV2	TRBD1	TGTGCCAGCAGTTCCTTGGGACAGGGGAACACCGGGGAGCTGTTTTTT	CASSSLGQGNTGELFF
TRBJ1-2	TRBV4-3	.	TGCGCCAGCAGCCAAGATAATAGGGGGTATGGCTACACCTTC	CASSQDNRGYGYTF
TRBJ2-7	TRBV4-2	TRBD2	TGTGCCAGCAGCCCAGGGACTAGCGACGTCTACGAGCAGTACTTC	CASSPGTSDVYEQYF
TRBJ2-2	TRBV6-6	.	TGTGCCAGCAGTTACCGCGGGGCGAACACCGGGGAGCTGTTTTTT	CASSYRGANTGELFF
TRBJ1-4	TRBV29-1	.	TGCAGCGTTGGCGTCGGCGGGATTAATGAAAAACTGTTTTTT	CSVGVGGINEKLFF
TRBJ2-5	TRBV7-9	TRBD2	TGTGCCAGCAGCCCCGGGACTAGCGGGCAGACCCAGTACTTC	CASSPGTSGQTQYF
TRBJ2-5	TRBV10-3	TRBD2	TGTGCCATCAGTGACCCTCTAGCGGGTGGCCAAGAGACCCAGTACTTC	CAISDPLAGGQETQYF
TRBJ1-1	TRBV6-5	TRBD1	TGTGCCATCAAAGGGACAGGGGAGGGCACTGAAGCTTTCTTT	CAIKGTGEGTEAFF
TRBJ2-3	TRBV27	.	TGTGCCAGCCAGGTCGGCTACCGCACAGATACGCAGTATTTT	CASQVGYRTDTQYF
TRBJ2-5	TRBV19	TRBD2	TGTGCCAGTAATCCGGGACTAGCGGACCAAGAGACCCAGTACTTC	CASNPGLADQETQYF
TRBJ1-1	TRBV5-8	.	TGTGCCAGCAGCTTAGAGGTGAACACTGAAGCTTTCTTT	CASSLEVNTEAFF
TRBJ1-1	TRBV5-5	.	TGTGCCAGCAGCTTGACTCAGGGGAACACTGAAGCTTTCTTT	CASSLTQGNTEAFF
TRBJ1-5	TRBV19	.	TGTGCCAGTAGTACTGGGTCCGCTATAGCCAATCAGCCCCAGCATTTT	CASSTGSAIANQPQHF
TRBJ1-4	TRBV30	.	TGTGCCTGGAGTAGCCAGGGATTTAATGAAAAACTGTTTTTT	CAWSSQGFNEKLFF
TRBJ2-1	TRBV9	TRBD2	TGTGCCAGCAGCGTAGGGGGCGGCGGGAGACCCTACAATGAGCAGTTCTTC	CASSVGGGGRPYNEQFF
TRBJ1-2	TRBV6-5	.	TGTGCCAGCAGTTCTACTAACTATGGCTACACCTTC	CASSSTNYGYTF
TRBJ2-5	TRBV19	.	TGTGCCAGTAGTATTGGTTTAGTAGAGACCCAGTACTTC	CASSIGLVETQYF
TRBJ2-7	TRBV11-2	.	TGTGCCAGCAGCCAGGAGGGGTACGAGCAGTACTTC	CASSQEGYEQYF
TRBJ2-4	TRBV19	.	TGTGCCAGTAGTATCGTGGTAGCGGAGATAAAAAACATTCAGTACTTC	CASSIVVAEIKNIQYF
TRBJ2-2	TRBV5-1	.	TGCGCCAGCAGGGTCGGGGTCGCCGGGGAGCTGTTTTTT	CASRVGVAGELFF
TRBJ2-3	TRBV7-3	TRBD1	TGTGCCAGCAGCCCTCTCCTGACAGGGTCAGATACGCAGTATTTT	CASSPLLTGSDTQYF
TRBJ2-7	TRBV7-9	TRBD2	TGTGCCAGCAGCTTACCTAGCGCGGGAGTTTTCTACGAGCAGTACTTC	CASSLPSAGVFYEQYF
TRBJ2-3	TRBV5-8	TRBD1	TGTGCCAGCAGCTTGGCCGGGACAGGAGCCCTCACAGATACGCAGTATTTT	CASSLAGTGALTDTQYF
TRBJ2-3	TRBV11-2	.	TGTGCCAGCAGCTTAGGGGCTAGCTCGGGCACAGATACGCAGTATTTT	CASSLGASSGTDTQYF
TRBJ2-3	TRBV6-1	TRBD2	TGTGCCAGCAGCGGGGGGACTAGCTTGGAAGATACGCAGTATTTT	CASSGGTSLEDTQYF
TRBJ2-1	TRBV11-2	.	TGTGCCAGCAGCTTAGATCTAGCGACTAGCTACAATGAGCAGTTCTTC	CASSLDLATSYNEQFF
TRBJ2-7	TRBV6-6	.	TGTGCCAGCAGTTACTCGCGGGCGAGCTCCTACGAGCAGTACTTC	CASSYSRASSYEQYF
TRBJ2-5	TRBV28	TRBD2	TGTGCCAGCAGTTTCGGGTCGGGAGGGCCAACTGGTCGGTACTTC	CASSFGSGGPTGRYF
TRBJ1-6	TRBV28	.	TGTGCCAGCAGTTACCCTCAGGGGCAGGGGAATTCACCCCTCCACTTT	CASSYPQGQGNSPLHF
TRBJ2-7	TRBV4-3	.	TGCGCCAGCAGCCGAGACGCTGGGCGGGGATACGAGCAGTACTTC	CASSRDAGRGYEQYF
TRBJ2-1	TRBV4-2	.	TGTGCCAGCAGCCAAGGGAGTGCTGAGCAGTTCTTC	CASSQGSAEQFF
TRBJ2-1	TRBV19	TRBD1	TGTGCCAGTACCTCAGACAGGGCCCGATTGAACAATGAGCAGTTCTTC	CASTSDRARLNNEQFF
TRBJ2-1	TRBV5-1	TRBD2	TGCGCCAGCAGCCCCGGGAGGCGAACGGGACTAGCGGGAAACAATGAGCAGTTCTTC	CASSPGRRTGLAGNNEQFF